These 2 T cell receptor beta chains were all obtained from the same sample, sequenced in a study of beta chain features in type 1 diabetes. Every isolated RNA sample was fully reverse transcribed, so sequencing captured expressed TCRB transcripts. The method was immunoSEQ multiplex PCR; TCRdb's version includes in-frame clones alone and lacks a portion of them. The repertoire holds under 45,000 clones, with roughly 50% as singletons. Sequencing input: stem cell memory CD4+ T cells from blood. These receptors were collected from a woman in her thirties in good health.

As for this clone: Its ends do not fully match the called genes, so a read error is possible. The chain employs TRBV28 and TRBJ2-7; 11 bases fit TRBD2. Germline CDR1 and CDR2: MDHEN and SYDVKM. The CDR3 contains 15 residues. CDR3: CASSLERTSGSYRFF. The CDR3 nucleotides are TGTGCCAGCAGTTTAGAGAGGACTAGCGGGTCCTATCGGTTCTTC.

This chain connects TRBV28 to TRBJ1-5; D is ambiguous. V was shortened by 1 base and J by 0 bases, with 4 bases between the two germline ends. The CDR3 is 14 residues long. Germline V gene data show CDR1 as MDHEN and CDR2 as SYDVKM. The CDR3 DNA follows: TGTGCCAGCAGTTTATTTTATAGCAATCAGCCCCAGCATTTT. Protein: CASSLFYSNQPQHF.